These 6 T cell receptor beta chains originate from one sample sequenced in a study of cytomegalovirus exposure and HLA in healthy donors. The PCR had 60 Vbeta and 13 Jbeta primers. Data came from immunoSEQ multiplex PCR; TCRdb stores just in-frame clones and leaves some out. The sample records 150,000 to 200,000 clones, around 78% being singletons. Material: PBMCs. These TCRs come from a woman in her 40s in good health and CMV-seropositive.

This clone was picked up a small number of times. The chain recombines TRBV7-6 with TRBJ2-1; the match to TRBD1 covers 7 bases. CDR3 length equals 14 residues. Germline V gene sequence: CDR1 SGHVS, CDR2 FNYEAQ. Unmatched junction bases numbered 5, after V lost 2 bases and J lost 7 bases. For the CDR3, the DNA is TGTGCCAGCAGCTTAAGACAGGGTAGTAATGAGCAGTTCTTC. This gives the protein CASSLRQGSNEQFF.

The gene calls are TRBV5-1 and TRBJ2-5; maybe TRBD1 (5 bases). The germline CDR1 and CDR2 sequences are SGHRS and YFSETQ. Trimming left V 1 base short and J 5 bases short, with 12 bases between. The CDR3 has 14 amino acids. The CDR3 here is CASSLTQGRETQYF. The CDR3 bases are TGCGCCAGCAGCTTGACCCAGGGTCGGGAGACCCAGTACTTC.

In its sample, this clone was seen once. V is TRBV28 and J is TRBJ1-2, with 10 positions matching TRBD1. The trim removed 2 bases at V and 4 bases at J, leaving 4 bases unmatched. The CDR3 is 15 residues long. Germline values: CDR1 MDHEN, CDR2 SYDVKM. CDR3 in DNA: TGTGCCAGCAGTTTAGCGGGACAGGGGCCCTATGGCTACACCTTC. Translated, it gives CASSLAGQGPYGYTF.

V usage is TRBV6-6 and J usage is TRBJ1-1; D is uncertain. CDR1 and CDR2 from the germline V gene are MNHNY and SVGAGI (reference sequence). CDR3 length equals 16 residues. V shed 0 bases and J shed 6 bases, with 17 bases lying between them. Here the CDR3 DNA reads TGTGCCAGCAGTTACTCTCAAGGAACGGGAGGCGCTGAAGCTTTCTTT. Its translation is CASSYSQGTGGAEAFF.

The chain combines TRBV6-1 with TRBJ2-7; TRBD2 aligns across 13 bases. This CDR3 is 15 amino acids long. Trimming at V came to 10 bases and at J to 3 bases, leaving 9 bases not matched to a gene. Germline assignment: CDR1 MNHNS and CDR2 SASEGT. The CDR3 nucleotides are TGTGCCACCAGCATGACTAGCGGGGGGAGCTACGAGCAGTACTTC. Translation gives CATSMTSGGSYEQYF.

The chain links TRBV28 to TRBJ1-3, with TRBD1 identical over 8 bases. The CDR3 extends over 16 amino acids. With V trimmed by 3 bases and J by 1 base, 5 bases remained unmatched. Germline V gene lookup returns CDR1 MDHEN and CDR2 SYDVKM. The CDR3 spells CASSLVQGASGNTIYF. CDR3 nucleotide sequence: TGTGCCAGCAGTTTGGTGCAGGGGGCTTCTGGAAACACCATATATTTT.